The 18 T cell receptor beta chains presented below share a single source sample, sequenced in a study of T cell responses to AZD1222 COVID-19 vaccine. This table comes from immunoSEQ multiplex PCR, and its TCRdb copy is limited to in-frame clones, with some not included. Of 140,000 to 150,000 clones listed, around 90% are singletons. The sample in question was peripheral blood, obtained 28 days after the second AZD1222 dose. The receptor set was obtained from an adult who received the AZD1222 COVID-19 vaccine.

V gene TRBV19 combines with J gene TRBJ1-3; D is unresolved. V lost 1 base, J lost 0 bases, and 7 bases lay in between. This CDR3 has 15 residues. CDR1 is LNHDA and CDR2 is SQIVND in the germline V gene (reference sequence). The CDR3 nucleotides read TGTGCCAGTAGTATAGGGCGGGTCTCTGGAAACACCATATATTTT. Amino acid sequence: CASSIGRVSGNTIYF.

The rearrangement joins TRBV19 to TRBJ1-5; D is unresolved. The germline CDR1 and CDR2 sequences are LNHDA and SQIVND (reference sequence). CDR3 length: 13 residues. V was pared by 6 bases and J by 5 bases, with 11 bases between. CDR3 residues: CASSDRGYQPQHF. The CDR3 DNA is TGTGCCAGTAGCGATCGGGGTTATCAGCCCCAGCATTTT. Full variable domain (missing parts from reference TRBV19 and TRBJ1-5): DGGITQSPKYLFRKEGQNVTLSCEQNLNHDAMYWYRQDPGQGLRLIYYSQIVNDFQKGDIAEGYSVSREKKESFPLTVTSAQKNPTAFYLCASSDRGYQPQHFGDGTRLSIL.

The V gene is TRBV11-3, the J gene TRBJ2-3, with TRBD2 matching 9 bases. Unmatched junction bases numbered 14, after V lost 1 base and J lost 6 bases. Germline V CDR1 and CDR2: SGHNT, YENEEA. The CDR3 is made up of 18 amino acids. The CDR3: CASSLGIPWTSDSDTQYF. CDR3 coding DNA: TGTGCCAGCAGCTTAGGCATCCCCTGGACTAGCGATTCCGATACGCAGTATTTT.

The CDR3 spells CASTGGFEAFF. CDR3 DNA sequence: TGTGCCTCCACCGGGGGGTTTGAAGCTTTCTTT. This sequence joins TRBV2 and TRBJ1-1; tentatively, D is TRBD1 (5 bases). This CDR3 spans 11 amino acids. Trimming removed 11 bases from V and 7 bases from J, with 14 bases in between. The germline V gene encodes CDR1 SNHLY and CDR2 FYNNEI.

Comment on this clone: Other DNA sequences in this sample translate to the same CDR3. The CDR3 DNA reads TGCGCCAGCAGCTTGGTAGGGGGTAACACTGAAGCTTTCTTT. Protein sequence: CASSLVGGNTEAFF. The J gene is TRBJ1-1, the V gene TRBV5-1; D may be TRBD1 (6 bases). V dropped 0 bases and J dropped 2 bases, with 8 bases sitting between them. CDR1 is SGHRS, CDR2 YFSETQ, per germline. The CDR3 loop spans 14 amino acids.

V usage is TRBV27 and J usage is TRBJ1-4; TRBD1 might be the D (5 bases). This CDR3 spans 17 amino acids. V was trimmed by 0 bases and J by 4 bases, leaving 15 bases between them. Germline values: CDR1 MNHEY, CDR2 SMNVEV (reference sequence). The CDR3 bases are TGTGCCAGCAGTTTATCGGCGATCGACAGACTTAATGAAAAACTGTTTTTT. This translates into CASSLSAIDRLNEKLFF.

The chain combines TRBV18 with TRBJ1-1; D not certain. The CDR3 length is 13 residues. The germline gives CDR1 KGHSH, CDR2 LQKENI. Trimming removed 6 bases from V and 1 base from J, with 9 bases in between. CDR3 in amino acids: CASSTDRNTEAFF. The DNA for the CDR3 is TGTGCCAGCTCGACTGACCGGAACACTGAAGCTTTCTTT.

The rearrangement uses TRBV9 and TRBJ1-2; TRBD1 agrees at 9 bases. Germline loops: CDR1 SGDLS, CDR2 YYNGEE. The CDR3 sequence is 14 residues long. After removal of 4 bases from V and 9 bases from J, the junction contained 10 bases not matched to a gene. Here the CDR3 DNA reads TGTGCCAGCAGCATAGACCCGGGACAGGGAAGCTACACCTTC. Amino acid sequence: CASSIDPGQGSYTF.

The V gene is TRBV18, the J gene TRBJ2-3; D unresolved. Trimming removed 3 bases at V and 0 bases at J, with 10 bases between. Germline V gene lookup returns CDR1 KGHSH and CDR2 LQKENI. CDR3 size: 15 residues. The DNA of the CDR3 is TGTGCCAGCTCACCTGGCAGAACTAGCACAGATACGCAGTATTTT. Translating it yields CASSPGRTSTDTQYF.

CDR3 nucleotide sequence: TGTGCCAGCAGTCAAACCCCGGTTGTCTCTGGGGCCAACGTCCTGACTTTC. This translates into CASSQTPVVSGANVLTF. The genes are TRBV7-9 and TRBJ2-6; D not resolved. V gave up 6 bases and J gave up 0 bases, with 15 bases separating them. Germline V gene data show CDR1 as SEHNR and CDR2 as FQNEAQ (reference sequence). This CDR3 contains 17 residues.

The rearrangement links TRBV6-2 or TRBV6-3 to TRBJ2-3; 8 bases are shared with TRBD2. The CDR3 contains 14 residues. Germline assignment: CDR1 MNHEY and CDR2 SVGEGT. The V and J ends lost 5 bases and 6 bases, in that order; junction bases with no gene match: 7. The chain's CDR3 is CASSQLAEWDTQYF. CDR3 coding DNA: TGTGCCAGCAGTCAACTAGCGGAGTGGGATACGCAGTATTTT.

The genes are TRBV5-8 and TRBJ1-1; the match to TRBD1 covers 8 bases. With 5 bases clipped from V and 1 base from J, the junction kept 10 bases outside the gene matches. The CDR3 runs to 16 residues. CDR1 and CDR2 from the germline V gene are SGHTS and YDEGEE. CDR3 DNA: TGTGCCAGCAGACCCCCGACCGGGACAGGGAACACTGAAGCTTTCTTT. This translates into CASRPPTGTGNTEAFF.

This chain connects TRBV4-1 to TRBJ1-4; D gene ambiguous. V lost 0 bases to trimming and J lost 7 bases, with 15 bases between them. Germline V gene sequence: CDR1 MGHRA, CDR2 YSYEKL. This CDR3 spans 16 amino acids. The CDR3 protein is CASSQDRDPGVEKLFF. The DNA for the CDR3 is TGCGCCAGCAGCCAAGATCGTGACCCAGGAGTTGAAAAACTGTTTTTT.

The table lists this clone with a count of one. The CDR3 region has the DNA TGTGCCTGGAGTGGCCTGGGGGCGGCTGGAAACACCATATATTTT. Protein: CAWSGLGAAGNTIYF. The rearrangement uses TRBV30 and TRBJ1-3; weak D call: TRBD1 (6 bases). CDR3 length: 15 residues. Germline assignment: CDR1 GTSNPN and CDR2 SVGIG (reference sequence). V was pared by 1 base and J by 2 bases, with 12 bases between.

The chain links TRBV5-1 to TRBJ2-7; D might be TRBD2 (5 bases). The ends were cut back, 3 bases at V and 3 bases at J, with 19 bases in the middle. CDR3 size: 16 residues. Germline V lookup: CDR1 SGHRS, CDR2 YFSETQ. CDR3 coding DNA: TGCGCCAGCAGCTCCCGTTACGATACGGGGAACTACGAGCAGTACTTC. Translated: CASSSRYDTGNYEQYF.

This chain uses TRBV6-2 or TRBV6-3 with TRBJ2-7; D is perhaps TRBD2 (6 bases). This CDR3 comprises 14 residues. Trimming took off 5 bases at V and 1 base at J, with 12 bases between the two ends. Germline CDR1 MNHEY, CDR2 SVGEGT. CDR3 region: CASSPTSKSYEQYF. In DNA form, the CDR3 reads TGTGCCAGCAGTCCAACTAGCAAATCCTACGAGCAGTACTTC.

The chain combines TRBV2 with TRBJ2-1; TRBD2 matches 11 bases. CDR1 is SNHLY and CDR2 is FYNNEI in the germline V gene. The CDR3 length is 15 residues. The V segment lost 5 bases and the J segment 4 bases; nucleotides outside the gene matches: 4. The CDR3 bases are TGTGCCAGCAGTCAAACTAGCGGGAGTTACAATGAGCAGTTCTTC. Protein product: CASSQTSGSYNEQFF.

This sequence joins TRBV19 and TRBJ2-7, with 7 bases that match TRBD2. The CDR3 has 13 residues. Germline assignment: CDR1 LNHDA and CDR2 SQIVND (reference sequence). The V and J ends lost 5 bases and 5 bases, in that order; junction bases with no gene match: 6. CDR3 protein: CASSSQGGNEQYF. The CDR3 coding sequence is TGTGCCAGTAGTTCGCAGGGAGGGAACGAGCAGTACTTC.